This entry lists 2 T cell receptor beta chains sequenced from one sample in a study of cytomegalovirus exposure and HLA in healthy donors. The study ran its PCR with 60 Vbeta and 13 Jbeta primers. The assay was immunoSEQ multiplex PCR, and TCRdb's table has in-frame clones only and misses some. The data contain 76,000 or so clones, 78% of them singletons. The sample taken for sequencing was PBMCs. The receptor source for this set is a woman aged 40 to 55 in good health and CMV-seropositive.

The chain recombines TRBV7-2 with TRBJ2-2, with D possibly matching TRBD2 (5 bases). In germline, CDR1 is SGHTA, CDR2 FQGNSA. CDR3 length: 12 amino acids. V was clipped by 6 bases and J by 7 bases, with 9 bases between them. CDR3 sequence: CASRHEGGELFF. The CDR3 nucleotides read TGTGCCAGCAGACACGAGGGCGGGGAGCTGTTTTTT.

This sequence joins TRBV7-2 and TRBJ2-5; possibly TRBD2 for D (6 bases). The V end was cut by 1 base, the J end by 4 bases, with 16 bases between. The germline gives CDR1 SGHTA, CDR2 FQGNSA. The CDR3 runs to 16 residues. The CDR3 is CASSLGGLTAGETQYF. The CDR3 region has the DNA TGTGCCAGCAGCTTAGGGGGACTTACAGCAGGAGAGACCCAGTACTTC.